This is a list of T cell receptor beta chains from one sample in a study of regulatory T cells in long-lasting Graves disease. TCRdb independently ran MiXCR on the multiplex PCR reads; one entry per CDR3 protein. The table includes 400,000 to 500,000 distinct CDR3 sequences, 15% to 20% detected once. The same sample was also used in a study of T cells in Graves' hyperthyroidism and ophthalmopathy.

The starting material was peripheral blood mononuclear cells (PBMCs), obtained at new diagnosis, from a patient treated with antithyroid drugs. All receptors come from a woman aged 30 to 39 with Graves disease. The CDR3 runs from the conserved cysteine through the conserved F or W. D genes are given only for firm matches. Clone size is shown for a subset of rows, as once, few, many or a class of expanded clone.

cdr3_aa | cdr3_nt | j_call | clone_size | v_call | d_call
CASSFLARAAGELFF | TGTGCCAGCAGCTTCCTCGCCAGGGCGGCCGGGGAGCTGTTTTTT | TRBJ2-2 | NA | TRBV11-2 | NA
CAWSVYGLLPYELYF | TGTGCCTGGAGCGTATACGGACTACTTCCCTACGAGCTGTACTTC | TRBJ2-7 | few | TRBV30 | NA
CASSGLAGTTDTQYF | TGTGCCAGCAGTGGGCTAGCGGGGACCACAGATACGCAGTATTTT | TRBJ2-3 | many | TRBV2 | TRBD2
CASSFKSWADYGYTF | TGTGCCAGCAGCTTTAAGTCTTGGGCGGACTATGGCTACACCTTC | TRBJ1-2 | many | TRBV5-4 | NA
CASSLPLRQDRNSPLHF | TGTGCCAGCAGCTTACCACTCCGACAGGACAGAAATTCACCCCTCCACTTT | TRBJ1-6 | many | TRBV7-8 | NA
CASSPQGGNTEAFF | TGTGCCAGCAGCCCCCAGGGTGGAAACACTGAAGCTTTCTTT | TRBJ1-1 | many | TRBV13 | NA
CASRTRGTNYGYTF | TGTGCCAGCAGAACCCGGGGCACTAACTATGGCTACACCTTC | TRBJ1-2 | NA | TRBV6-1 | NA
CAISSPGGADTQYF | TGTGCCATCAGTTCCCCGGGAGGAGCAGATACGCAGTATTTT | TRBJ2-3 | many | TRBV10-3 | TRBD2
CSAIGREETQYF | TGCAGTGCTATTGGGAGAGAAGAGACCCAGTACTTC | TRBJ2-5 | few | TRBV20-1 | NA
CAISEQGGEQFF | TGTGCCATCAGTGAACAGGGAGGGGAGCAGTTCTTC | TRBJ2-1 | many | TRBV10-3 | NA
CATSRALQETQYF | TGTGCCACCAGCAGGGCCCTCCAAGAGACCCAGTACTTC | TRBJ2-5 | NA | TRBV15 | NA
CATSDLRSGASTDTQYF | TGTGCCACCAGTGATTTGCGAAGCGGAGCTAGCACAGATACGCAGTATTTT | TRBJ2-3 | NA | TRBV24-1 | NA
CASSPGQSENYTF | TGTGCCAGCAGTCCCGGACAGTCGGAAAACTACACCTTC | TRBJ1-2 | NA | TRBV27 | NA
CASNQGTGEKLFF | TGTGCCAGCAACCAAGGGACAGGTGAAAAACTGTTTTTT | TRBJ1-4 | NA | TRBV6-1 | TRBD1
CASSTRRLAGDRGEQFF | TGTGCCAGTAGTACCCGGAGGCTAGCGGGAGACCGTGGTGAGCAGTTCTTC | TRBJ2-1 | NA | TRBV19 | TRBD2
CASSPRLQGSILNEQFF | TGTGCCAGCAGCCCTCGACTTCAGGGGAGTATTCTCAATGAGCAGTTCTTC | TRBJ2-1 | many | TRBV3-1 | NA
CASTLSGNPTDTQYF | TGTGCCAGCACCCTTAGCGGGAATCCCACAGATACGCAGTATTTT | TRBJ2-3 | many | TRBV28 | TRBD2
CASSSMFGLAGPLKQYF | TGTGCCAGCAGTTCTATGTTCGGACTAGCGGGACCTTTGAAGCAGTACTTC | TRBJ2-7 | many | TRBV28 | TRBD2
CASSQTWTGGRQPQHF | TGTGCCAGCAGTCAAACGTGGACAGGGGGCAGGCAGCCCCAGCATTTT | TRBJ1-5 | NA | TRBV28 | TRBD1
CASSFGQIHYEQYF | TGTGCCAGCAGTTTTGGCCAGATCCACTACGAGCAGTACTTC | TRBJ2-7 | many | TRBV28 | NA
CATSREGTVTEKLFF | TGTGCCACCAGCAGAGAAGGGACGGTAACTGAAAAACTGTTTTTT | TRBJ1-4 | NA | TRBV15 | NA
CASSVIGPPATGELFF | TGTGCCAGCAGCGTAATCGGGCCGCCAGCGACCGGGGAGCTGTTTTTT | TRBJ2-2 | few | TRBV7-9 | NA
CASRTGRGLAGLIYEQYF | TGTGCCAGCAGGACAGGCAGAGGGCTAGCGGGTTTAATCTACGAGCAGTACTTC | TRBJ2-7 | NA | TRBV6-1 | TRBD2
CASSSDGQGGQPQHF | TGTGCCAGCAGTTCTGACGGACAGGGCGGTCAGCCCCAGCATTTT | TRBJ1-5 | many | TRBV12-3/TRBV12-4 | TRBD1
CASSQEPQGARWDQPQHF | TGCGCCAGCAGCCAAGAACCACAGGGGGCGCGATGGGATCAGCCCCAGCATTTT | TRBJ1-5 | NA | TRBV4-3 | TRBD1
CSALPGPPGNTIYF | TGCAGCGCCCTCCCCGGGCCCCCTGGAAACACCATATATTTT | TRBJ1-3 | NA | TRBV29-1 | NA
CASSQGVGNEQFF | TGTGCCAGCAGCCAAGGGGTCGGCAATGAGCAGTTCTTC | TRBJ2-1 | NA | TRBV7-2 | NA
CASSLSGGEGVFEQYF | TGTGCCAGCAGTTTATCGGGAGGGGAAGGCGTTTTCGAGCAGTACTTC | TRBJ2-7 | many | TRBV28 | TRBD2
CAWTHNGLAVVYEQYF | TGTGCCTGGACTCACAACGGATTAGCGGTCGTCTACGAGCAGTACTTC | TRBJ2-7 | many | TRBV30 | NA
CAWRRGLYEQYF | TGTGCCTGGAGAAGGGGGCTCTACGAGCAGTACTTC | TRBJ2-7 | many | TRBV30 | TRBD1
CASSSGNGYTF | TGTGCCAGCAGTTCGGGGAATGGCTACACCTTC | TRBJ1-2 | many | TRBV18 | NA
CASSLRVGGAENTGELFF | TGTGCCAGCAGCTTAAGGGTGGGGGGCGCGGAGAACACCGGGGAGCTGTTTTTT | TRBJ2-2 | few | TRBV7-3 | NA
CASSPPPQFWAGIHTEAFF | TGTGCCAGCTCACCACCCCCTCAGTTTTGGGCAGGGATTCACACTGAAGCTTTCTTT | TRBJ1-1 | many | TRBV18 | NA
CASSLETSDYEQYF | TGTGCCAGCAGCTTAGAAACTAGCGACTACGAGCAGTACTTC | TRBJ2-7 | many | TRBV13 | TRBD2
CASSAERPLRAYEQYF | TGTGCCAGCAGTGCAGAACGGCCCCTACGGGCTTACGAGCAGTACTTC | TRBJ2-7 | once | TRBV27 | NA
CASHEGLNTEAFF | TGTGCCAGTCACGAGGGACTGAACACTGAAGCTTTCTTT | TRBJ1-1 | NA | TRBV2 | NA
CASSSGTSGRGPSYEQYF | TGTGCCAGCAGTTCGGGCACTAGCGGGAGGGGACCTTCCTACGAGCAGTACTTC | TRBJ2-7 | many | TRBV6-5 | TRBD2
CASSFKNAPTGELFF | TGTGCCAGCAGCTTTAAAAATGCTCCCACCGGGGAGCTGTTTTTT | TRBJ2-2 | NA | TRBV5-4 | NA
CSVWSAGRYEQFF | TGCAGCGTTTGGTCAGCGGGTAGGTATGAGCAGTTCTTC | TRBJ2-1 | NA | TRBV29-1 | NA
CASSYSMRSKNIQYF | TGTGCCAGCAGTTACTCGATGAGATCCAAAAACATTCAGTACTTC | TRBJ2-4 | NA | TRBV6-6 | NA
CASSQWSSGRALYNEQFF | TGTGCCAGCAGTCAGTGGTCTAGCGGGAGGGCCCTCTACAATGAGCAGTTCTTC | TRBJ2-1 | NA | TRBV6-1 | TRBD2
CASSLTGRSNTGELFF | TGTGCCAGCAGCTTAACAGGGCGCAGTAACACCGGGGAGCTGTTTTTT | TRBJ2-2 | many | TRBV7-3 | NA
CASSLVGGGVNYGYTF | TGTGCCAGCAGCTTAGTTGGGGGAGGGGTCAACTATGGCTACACCTTC | TRBJ1-2 | few | TRBV7-2 | NA
CASSLRLADTYEQYF | TGTGCCAGCAGCCTTAGACTAGCGGACACCTACGAGCAGTACTTC | TRBJ2-7 | many | TRBV28 | TRBD2
CASRHLAGEGLNEQFF | TGTGCCAGCAGACACCTAGCGGGAGAAGGGTTGAATGAGCAGTTCTTC | TRBJ2-1 | many | TRBV27 | TRBD2
CASSPGAGYTDTQYF | TGTGCCAGCAGCCCCGGGGCAGGGTATACAGATACGCAGTATTTT | TRBJ2-3 | few | TRBV9 | NA
CASKGSGESTEAFF | TGCGCCTCAAAGGGAAGTGGGGAGAGCACTGAAGCTTTCTTT | TRBJ1-1 | many | TRBV10-2 | NA
CASSPQTGGEAFF | TGTGCCAGCAGCCCACAAACCGGGGGTGAAGCTTTCTTT | TRBJ1-1 | many | TRBV11-2 | NA
CASRSGGQGGQPQHF | TGTGCCAGCAGGTCTGGTGGACAGGGAGGACAGCCCCAGCATTTT | TRBJ1-5 | NA | TRBV12-3/TRBV12-4 | TRBD1
CASSLTGGIASPQSYEQYF | TGTGCCAGCAGTTTAACCGGCGGGATCGCTTCCCCGCAGTCCTACGAGCAGTACTTC | TRBJ2-7 | few | TRBV12-3/TRBV12-4 | NA
CASSQDEGLARYNEQFF | TGTGCCAGCAGCCAAGATGAGGGACTAGCGAGATACAATGAGCAGTTCTTC | TRBJ2-1 | many | TRBV14 | TRBD2
CSARDSKGIEEKLFF | TGCAGTGCTAGAGATAGCAAGGGGATCGAGGAAAAACTGTTTTTT | TRBJ1-4 | many | TRBV20-1 | NA
CASSLTVQLNEQFF | TGTGCCAGCAGCTTAACCGTACAACTCAATGAGCAGTTCTTC | TRBJ2-1 | many | TRBV7-2 | NA
CASSLGDSPGGNQPQHF | TGTGCCAGCAGCTTAGGAGACTCACCCGGGGGCAATCAGCCCCAGCATTTT | TRBJ1-5 | many | TRBV7-9 | NA
CASSFSATYEQYF | TGTGCCAGCAGTTTCAGCGCCACCTACGAGCAGTACTTC | TRBJ2-7 | NA | TRBV12-3/TRBV12-4 | NA